This T cell receptor beta chain comes out of a study of blood T cells in healthy people across ages. A second about 6 to 12 cycle PCR used barcoded and J-beta primers. A 12-random-nucleotide template-switch adaptor tagged each cDNA molecule. TCRdb processed the 5' RACE reads anew with MiXCR; each CDR3 protein has one entry. The repertoire includes 800,000 or so distinct CDR3 sequences, about 45% of them detected once, and around 18% sits in the top ten. Study observations and caveats: Higher diversity and more naive CD4+ cells were features of long-lived donors, compared to aged donors. Across the age range, TCR beta diversity per million T cells fell in a roughly linear way.

Donors were healthy Caucasian individuals from Russia aged roughly 6 to 95. This CDR3 comprises 13 residues. With 8 bases removed from V and 3 bases from J, the gap between germline ends came to 14 bases. This clonotype has ten or more counts. The antigen is not known. The sample taken for sequencing was blood. The receptor comes from a man older than 75 in good health. The chain carries TRBV12-3 or TRBV12-4 and TRBJ2-7; D might be TRBD2 (6 bases). In DNA, the CDR3 is TGTGCCAGCGCAACACGGGGGAGCTACGAGCAGTACTTC. It encodes CASATRGSYEQYF.